This T cell receptor (beta chain) comes out of a study of Graves' ophthalmopathy and Graves' hyperthyroidism. Study-wide results and caveats: Thyroid clonotypes that were expanded above 0.001 frequency mostly also appeared in blood.

Of note for this clonotype: Its antigen remains unknown.

Looked up from germline, CDR1 is DFQATT and CDR2 is SNEGSKA (reference sequence). The CDR3 totals 17 residues. J lost 7 bases, V lost 4 bases, and 19 bases had no gene match. Amplification of TCR beta CDR3 regions used RNA transcripts. The first round was an RT-PCR with HTBI primers, and the second round was a multiplex PCR. Each CDR3 protein is one row after TCRdb ran MiXCR on the multiplex PCR reads. The repertoire has 650,000 to 900,000 distinct CDR3 sequences, 35% to 50% of them found once; the top ten carry about 40%. The specimen was peripheral blood. This receptor was obtained from an adult man with Graves' ophthalmopathy. The chain couples TRBV20-1 to TRBJ2-7; TRBD1 agrees at 10 bases. The CDR3 spells CSATQLPGQGTSREQYF. The CDR3 nucleotides read TGCAGTGCTACTCAACTTCCGGGACAGGGGACTTCCCGGGAGCAGTACTTC.